The 7 T cell receptor beta chains below all came from one sample that was sequenced in a study of lymphopenia after photon versus proton radiotherapy. Here immunoSEQ multiplex PCR was the method, and the copy in TCRdb shows in-frame clones only, minus some. The sample gives about 50,000 clones, roughly 90% of which show up once; roughly 18% is in the top ten. The source was peripheral blood, collected from a patient treated with photon-based radiotherapy. Receptors originate from a woman in her thirties or forties with cholangiocarcinoma.

This clone is a singleton in its sample. This chain joins TRBV7-9 and TRBJ1-2, with a possible D match to TRBD1 (6 bases). The CDR3 contains 15 residues. V was trimmed by 3 bases and J by 1 base, leaving 12 bases between them. The germline gives CDR1 SEHNR, CDR2 FQNEAQ (reference sequence). In DNA form, the CDR3 reads TGTGCCAGCAGCTTCGCTGGAGGGGGTAACTATGGCTACACCTTC. It yields the protein CASSFAGGGNYGYTF.

The rearrangement links TRBV28 to TRBJ1-1, with TRBD1 matching over 12 bases. The germline V gene encodes CDR1 MDHEN and CDR2 SYDVKM. The CDR3 runs to 17 residues. The V segment lost 5 bases and the J segment 5 bases; nucleotides outside the gene matches: 12. CDR3 DNA sequence: TGTGCCAGCAGTCCCGCCGGGACAGGGGGCGGCGGAACTGAAGCTTTCTTT. Protein product: CASSPAGTGGGGTEAFF.

The chain carries TRBV29-1 and TRBJ2-7, with D maybe TRBD1 (5 bases). The CDR3 consists of 12 residues. Per the germline V gene, CDR1 is SQVTM and CDR2 is ANQGSEA. The V gene lost 3 bases and the J gene lost 2 bases, with 8 bases spanning the gap. The CDR3 here is CSVETDTYEQYF. The DNA for the CDR3 is TGCAGCGTTGAGACAGACACCTACGAGCAGTACTTC.

This chain uses TRBV10-2 with TRBJ1-1, with a weak D call TRBD1 (5 bases). This CDR3 is 15 amino acids long. The germline CDR1 and CDR2 sequences are WSHSY and SAAADI. The germline V and J ends were trimmed by 6 bases and 3 bases, with 17 bases remaining between them. Written as DNA, the CDR3 is TGCGCCAGCAGCCTTATCCCAGGGCCTCACACTGAAGCTTTCTTT. This codes for CASSLIPGPHTEAFF.

This clone appeared a single time. The CDR3, as DNA: TGTGCCAGCAGTACACGCTACACTGAAGCTTTCTTT. Encoded protein: CASSTRYTEAFF. This chain connects TRBV6-6 to TRBJ1-1; D is ambiguous. V was clipped by 5 bases and J by 3 bases, with 7 bases between them. CDR1 MNHNY and CDR2 SVGAGI come from the germline V gene (reference sequence). CDR3 length: 12 amino acids.

This chain joins TRBV19 and TRBJ2-5; TRBD1 aligns across 10 bases. The CDR3 contains 14 residues. Losses at the gene ends were 4 bases for V and 4 bases for J; bases not matched to a gene: 3. CDR1 is LNHDA and CDR2 is SQIVND in the germline V gene (reference sequence). CDR3 bases: TGTGCCAGTAGTACGACAGGGGGCGTAGAGACCCAGTACTTC. Its translation: CASSTTGGVETQYF.

The genes are TRBV30 and TRBJ1-3; D not certain. The CDR3 has 13 amino acids. Germline V CDR1 and CDR2: GTSNPN, SVGIG (reference sequence). V dropped 2 bases and J dropped 0 bases, with 5 bases sitting between them. The CDR3 sequence is CAWSTSSGNTIYF. The CDR3 nucleotides are TGTGCCTGGAGTACCAGCTCTGGAAACACCATATATTTT. Full variable domain (rest looked up from reference TRBV30 and TRBJ1-3): SQTIHQWPATLVQPVGSPLSLECTVEGTSNPNLYWYRQAAGRGLQLLFYSVGIGQISSEVPQNLSASRPQDRQFILSSKKLLLSDSGFYLCAWSTSSGNTIYFGEGSWLTVV.